Presented here are 17 T cell receptor beta chains from one specimen sequenced in a study of blood T cells in healthy people across ages. Next came a second PCR, run for about 7 to 12 cycles, which used a sample-barcoded 5' primer along with a J-beta primer mix. TCRdb re-called the 5' RACE reads through MiXCR, storing one row per CDR3 protein. The sample lists 1,500,000 or so distinct CDR3 sequences; around 55% were seen once. Input material: blood. All receptors derive from a man younger than 30 in good health.

This rearrangement joins TRBV21-1 to TRBJ2-3; the table's TRBD1 call for D was not verified on the DNA. TRBV21-1 is labeled a pseudogene. The CDR3 spans 16 residues. DNA of the CDR3: TGTGCCAGCAGCCCCCGCCCGGGACCGGCCCAGAATACGCAGTATTTT. It encodes CASSPRPGPAQNTQYF.

The genes are TRBV4-1 and TRBJ1-4; 7 bases line up with TRBD1. This CDR3 spans 14 amino acids. CDR1 and CDR2 from the germline V gene are MGHRA and YSYEKL. The trim removed 0 bases at V and 7 bases at J, leaving 2 bases unmatched. As DNA, the CDR3 is TGCGCCAGCAGCCAAGATGGGACAGTTGAAAAACTGTTTTTT. Protein product: CASSQDGTVEKLFF.

The rearrangement uses TRBV11-2 and TRBJ2-1; D gene uncertain. Trimming cost V 1 base and J 0 bases, with 13 bases left between them. This CDR3 spans 17 amino acids. The germline V gene encodes CDR1 SGHAT and CDR2 FQNNGV. The CDR3 spells CASSLAQDRSSYNEQFF. As DNA, the CDR3 is TGTGCCAGCAGCTTAGCCCAGGACCGGAGCTCCTACAATGAGCAGTTCTTC.

The chain carries TRBV7-2 and TRBJ1-5; 10 bases map to TRBD1. The CDR3 covers 18 residues. V gave up 5 bases and J gave up 2 bases; unmatched junction bases: 12. Germline CDR1 is SGHTA and CDR2 is FQGNSA. The CDR3 loop reads CASSLRQGARGGNQPQHF. The CDR3 DNA sequence: TGTGCCAGCAGCCTTCGACAGGGGGCGCGAGGGGGCAATCAGCCCCAGCATTTT.

The V call is TRBV20-1, the J call TRBJ1-1; D is undetermined. The CDR3 has 14 amino acids. Trimming removed 6 bases from V and 0 bases from J, with 14 bases in between. The V gene's germline CDR1 is DFQATT and CDR2 SNEGSKA (reference sequence). CDR3 sequence (DNA): TGCAGTGCGCCCACGCCCCCCCTGAACACTGAAGCTTTCTTT. Translating it yields CSAPTPPLNTEAFF.

The chain is built from TRBV6-1 and TRBJ1-4; D ambiguous. V was shortened by 2 bases and J by 11 bases, with 15 bases between the two germline ends. This CDR3 is built from 14 residues. The germline V gene encodes CDR1 MNHNS and CDR2 SASEGT. CDR3 protein: CASSEKSVDRKLFF. In nucleotides, the CDR3 is TGTGCCAGCAGTGAAAAATCTGTGGACCGGAAACTGTTTTTT.

The V and J genes are TRBV18 and TRBJ1-2, with D unclear. CDR1 is KGHSH and CDR2 is LQKENI in the germline V gene. Trimming cost V 0 bases and J 4 bases, with 6 bases left between them. This CDR3 contains 13 residues. CDR3 amino acids: CASSPPTAYGYTF. Here the CDR3 DNA reads TGTGCCAGCTCACCACCAACGGCCTATGGCTACACCTTC.

V gene TRBV7-2 combines with J gene TRBJ2-1, with D unresolved. V lost 3 bases and J 6 bases, leaving 9 bases between the germline ends. Germline loops: CDR1 SGHTA, CDR2 FQGNSA. The CDR3 consists of 13 residues. CDR3 protein: CASSFLIRNEQFF. CDR3 coding DNA: TGTGCCAGCAGCTTTCTGATTCGCAATGAGCAGTTCTTC.

The J gene is TRBJ1-2, the V gene TRBV20-1, with D unresolved. This CDR3 spans 15 amino acids. The V gene lost 0 bases and the J gene lost 2 bases, with 13 bases spanning the gap. CDR1 and CDR2 (germline): DFQATT, SNEGSKA (reference sequence). The CDR3 spells CSARDLGRGNYGYTF. In DNA form, the CDR3 reads TGCAGTGCTAGAGATCTCGGCCGGGGAAACTATGGCTACACCTTC.

The chain links TRBV7-2 to TRBJ2-1, with TRBD2 identical over 11 bases. Germline CDR1 reads SGHTA; CDR2 reads FQGNSA. After removal of 4 bases from V and 1 base from J, the junction contained 9 bases not matched to a gene. CDR3 length: 18 amino acids. The CDR3 reads CASSSVLLAGGSYNEQFF. The CDR3 nucleotides are TGTGCCAGCAGCTCAGTCCTTCTAGCGGGGGGTTCCTACAATGAGCAGTTCTTC.

The chain recombines TRBV20-1 with TRBJ2-5; 8 nucleotides match TRBD2. This CDR3 is built from 14 residues. Germline V gene data show CDR1 as DFQATT and CDR2 as SNEGSKA (reference sequence). The J segment lost 4 bases and the V segment lost 4 bases, leaving 8 bases of the junction unmatched. The chain's CDR3 is CSAKSGGATETQYF. CDR3 sequence (DNA): TGCAGTGCTAAATCGGGGGGGGCCACAGAGACCCAGTACTTC.

This clonotype was seen repeatedly, ten times or more. The V and J genes are TRBV6-2 or TRBV6-3 and TRBJ2-1, with TRBD2 matching over 7 bases. The V and J ends lost 2 bases and 4 bases, in that order; junction bases with no gene match: 5. This CDR3 has 15 residues. The germline V gene has CDR1 MNHEY and CDR2 SVGEGT. CDR3 loop: CASSYAGETYNEQFF. DNA for the CDR3: TGTGCCAGCAGTTACGCGGGGGAGACTTACAATGAGCAGTTCTTC.

This chain links TRBV4-2 with TRBJ2-1, with 8 bases fitting TRBD1. The germline CDR1 and CDR2 sequences are LGHNA and YNFKEQ. Trimming took 4 bases from V and 8 from J; bases not matched to a gene: 4. This CDR3 comprises 13 residues. The CDR3: CASSPQGVDEQFF. The CDR3 nucleotides are TGTGCCAGCAGCCCACAGGGGGTAGATGAGCAGTTCTTC.

In nucleotides, the CDR3 is TGTGCCAGCAGCCACCAGACTCAGAACGAGCAGTACTTC. Its translation: CASSHQTQNEQYF. The chain recombines TRBV4-2 with TRBJ2-7; no firm D call. The germline V and J ends were trimmed by 3 bases and 5 bases, with 11 bases remaining between them. Germline lookup yields CDR1 LGHNA and CDR2 YNFKEQ. This CDR3 comprises 13 residues.

This chain joins TRBV12-3 or TRBV12-4 and TRBJ2-3, with D unresolved. The CDR3 runs to 13 residues. V lost 8 bases and J lost 8, with 17 bases in between. This CDR3 is CASPLDGSVTQYF. CDR3 nucleotides: TGTGCCAGCCCTCTAGACGGGTCCGTTACGCAGTATTTT.

This clonotype was detected only a few times. V usage is TRBV2 and J usage is TRBJ2-7, with TRBD1 as a possible D gene (5 bases). CDR1 and CDR2 (germline): SNHLY, FYNNEI. The CDR3 has 12 amino acids. The V end was cut by 6 bases, the J end by 2 bases, with 8 bases between. The CDR3 sequence is CASRDTPYEQYF. The CDR3 DNA sequence: TGTGCCAGCAGGGACACCCCCTACGAGCAGTACTTC.

Comments on this clonotype: One end of the junction is discordant with germline, which a read error may explain. The rearrangement links TRBV5-1 to TRBJ2-7, with a tentative D call TRBD1 (5 bases). The CDR3 is 14 amino acids. In germline, CDR1 is SGHRS, CDR2 YFSETQ. Here the CDR3 DNA reads TGTGCCAGCAGTTTTGGGCAGGGATCCTACGAGCAGTACTTC. Amino acids: CASSFGQGSYEQYF.